What follows are 20 T cell receptor beta chains derived from one specimen sequenced in a study of response to subunit inactivated influenza vaccine. TCRdb re-derived calls from the RT-PCR reads in MiXCR, one entry per CDR3 protein. The sample comprises a few hundred thousand distinct CDR3 sequences, roughly 11% of which are singletons, and about 12% rests with the top ten. The material sequenced was PBMCs from blood, taken about 40 days after vaccination. The source is a man aged 45-60 years who received an inactivated influenza vaccine.

In this sample, this clonotype turned up a few times. DNA of the CDR3: TGTGCGTTGGGGGTAGCGGGGGATTCAGATACGCAGTATTTT. It codes for CALGVAGDSDTQYF. The chain is built from TRBV12-3 or TRBV12-4 and TRBJ2-3, with TRBD2 identical over 9 bases. The CDR3 runs 14 residues.

The rearrangement uses TRBV5-1 and TRBJ2-3; D unresolved. The CDR3 length is 15 residues. CDR1 SGHRS and CDR2 YFSETQ come from the germline V gene. The V end lost 2 bases, the J end lost 3 bases, and 13 bases lay between the germline ends. The CDR3 reads CASSLGQTITDTQYF. The CDR3 coding sequence is TGCGCCAGCAGCTTAGGGCAGACAATAACAGATACGCAGTATTTT.

The chain links TRBV5-1 to TRBJ2-6; weak D call: TRBD1 (5 bases). This CDR3 contains 19 residues. Germline CDR1 reads SGHRS; CDR2 reads YFSETQ. V was shortened by 0 bases and J by 0 bases, with 16 bases between the two germline ends. The CDR3 coding sequence is TGCGCCAGCAGCTTGGCCGTCAGAAGGGGCCACTCTGGGGCCAACGTCCTGACTTTC. This encodes CASSLAVRRGHSGANVLTF.

This clonotype was found a few times. The chain links TRBV11-1 to TRBJ2-1, with unresolved D. The V end lost 2 bases, the J end lost 7 bases, and 9 bases lay between the germline ends. Looked up from germline, CDR1 is SGHAT and CDR2 is FQDESV (reference sequence). This CDR3 has 13 residues. CDR3 in amino acids: CASSLTEFNEQFF. The CDR3 nucleotides read TGTGCCAGCAGCTTAACAGAGTTTAATGAGCAGTTCTTC.

The table lists this clonotype with a few counts. This chain connects TRBV2 to TRBJ2-7; TRBD1 agrees at 8 bases. The CDR3 extends over 13 amino acids. V dropped 4 bases and J dropped 4; count of bases not matched to a gene: 3. The germline CDR1 and CDR2 sequences are SNHLY and FYNNEI. The CDR3 DNA is TGTGCCAGCAGTGTGGGACAGGCTTACGAGCAGTACTTC. Residues: CASSVGQAYEQYF.

This clonotype was found a few times. The chain is built from TRBV11-2 and TRBJ2-3, with D possibly being TRBD1 (6 bases). The CDR3 loop spans 13 amino acids. Germline V gene sequence: CDR1 SGHAT, CDR2 FQNNGV. V shed 6 bases and J shed 0 bases, with 7 bases lying between them. The CDR3 region is CASRGASTDTQYF. The DNA of the CDR3 is TGTGCCAGCAGGGGGGCTAGCACAGATACGCAGTATTTT.

This clonotype was found a few times. This CDR3 is CSASGPGYNTGELFF. In DNA, the CDR3 is TGCAGTGCTAGCGGTCCGGGCTATAACACCGGGGAGCTGTTTTTT. The chain links TRBV20-1 to TRBJ2-2, with D unresolved. Deletions cut 3 bases from V and 2 bases from J, with 13 bases between. In germline, CDR1 is DFQATT, CDR2 SNEGSKA (reference sequence). This CDR3 contains 15 residues.

This clonotype was observed a handful of times. The chain joins TRBV20-1 to TRBJ1-2; D is uncertain. Germline-derived CDR1 and CDR2 are DFQATT and SNEGSKA (reference sequence). V lost 3 bases to trimming and J lost 8 bases, with 13 bases between them. CDR3 length equals 12 residues. The CDR3 region is CSARAPIKGYTF. Here the CDR3 DNA reads TGCAGTGCTAGGGCGCCCATTAAGGGCTACACCTTC.

This clonotype was counted only a few times. The chain uses TRBV6-2 or TRBV6-3 and TRBJ2-5; TRBD2 agrees at 10 bases. V shed 1 base, J shed 0 bases, and the junction held 5 bases outside the gene matches. Germline CDR1 reads MNHEY; CDR2 reads SVGEGT. The CDR3 length is 17 residues. DNA of the CDR3: TGTGCCAGCAGTTACTTCCGGACTAGCGGCTACCAAGAGACCCAGTACTTC. Its protein is CASSYFRTSGYQETQYF.

Only one count was recorded for this clonotype. The rearrangement links TRBV4-2 to TRBJ2-5; D may correspond to TRBD1 or TRBD2 (5 bases each). Germline V gene sequence: CDR1 LGHNA, CDR2 YNFKEQ. The ends were cut back, 0 bases at V and 5 bases at J, with 16 bases in the middle. The CDR3 consists of 16 residues. The chain's CDR3 is CASSQDPHGAVETQYF. CDR3 DNA: TGTGCCAGCAGCCAAGATCCACACGGGGCTGTGGAGACCCAGTACTTC.

This clonotype was seen repeatedly, ten times or more. The chain employs TRBV12-3 or TRBV12-4 and TRBJ2-5; 7 nucleotides agree with TRBD2. V lost 4 bases and J lost 5; bases outside the gene matches: 7. The CDR3 is 14 amino acids. As DNA, the CDR3 is TGTGCCAGCAGTTCGTGGGGGGGACGTGAGACCCAGTACTTC. Its protein product is CASSSWGGRETQYF.

J is TRBJ2-7 and V is TRBV29-1; D unresolved. The length of the CDR3 is 11 residues. Trimming removed 7 bases at V and 0 bases at J, with 7 bases between. The V gene's germline CDR1 is SQVTM and CDR2 ANQGSEA. The CDR3 spells CSAKSSYEQYF. Written as DNA, the CDR3 is TGCAGCGCTAAGAGCTCCTACGAGCAGTACTTC.

This clonotype was recorded many times. This chain joins TRBV20-1 and TRBJ2-3; perhaps TRBD1 as D (6 bases). V was shortened by 4 bases and J by 1 base, with 12 bases between the two germline ends. CDR1 and CDR2 (germline): DFQATT, SNEGSKA (reference sequence). This CDR3 region has 14 residues. This CDR3 is CSAIQGRGTDTQYF. CDR3 in DNA: TGCAGTGCTATACAGGGCAGGGGCACAGATACGCAGTATTTT.

This clonotype was counted between two and nine times. The rearrangement links TRBV9 to TRBJ1-2, with 10 bases matching TRBD1. Germline V gene data show CDR1 as SGDLS and CDR2 as YYNGEE. V lost 2 bases to trimming and J lost 3 bases; unmatched junction nucleotides: 4. The CDR3 is 15 amino acids. The chain's CDR3 is CASSVGGQGDYGYTF. The CDR3 nucleotides read TGTGCCAGCAGCGTGGGAGGACAGGGGGACTATGGCTACACCTTC.

CDR3 region: CASSQDPGISYGYTF. CDR3 DNA sequence: TGCGCCAGCAGCCAAGATCCGGGTATAAGCTATGGCTACACCTTC. V usage is TRBV4-1 and J usage is TRBJ1-2; D gene ambiguous. In germline, CDR1 is MGHRA, CDR2 YSYEKL. V lost 0 bases, J lost 4 bases, and 12 bases lay in between. The CDR3 contains 15 residues.

The rearrangement joins TRBV21-1 to TRBJ2-3. TRBV21-1 is described as a pseudogene. The CDR3 has 13 residues. The CDR3 DNA follows: TGTGCCAGCAGCAATCTCTGGGAAGGTACGCAGTATTTT. It codes for CASSNLWEGTQYF.

This clonotype occurred a few times. V gene TRBV28 combines with J gene TRBJ1-2, with TRBD1 matching 10 bases. Germline V gene sequence: CDR1 MDHEN, CDR2 SYDVKM. The CDR3 has 17 residues. The junction had 10 bases not matched to a gene; V was cut back by 6 bases and J by 0 bases. DNA of the CDR3: TGTGCCAGCAGGAAACCGGGACAGGGGCCGTCTAACTATGGCTACACCTTC. Its translation: CASRKPGQGPSNYGYTF.

This clonotype occurred a few times. The genes are TRBV6-1 and TRBJ1-5; 8 bases map to TRBD1. This CDR3 is built from 14 residues. Looked up from germline, CDR1 is MNHNS and CDR2 is SASEGT. V shed 10 bases, J shed 1 base, and the junction held 6 bases outside the gene matches. The CDR3 reads CATQGARSNQPQHF. The CDR3 nucleotides read TGTGCCACGCAGGGGGCGAGGAGCAATCAGCCCCAGCATTTT.

V usage is TRBV24-1 and J usage is TRBJ2-7, with 9 bases fitting TRBD2. With V trimmed by 4 bases and J by 10 bases, 7 bases remained unmatched. The CDR3 extends over 13 amino acids. Germline CDR1 is KGHDR and CDR2 is SFDVKD. The DNA for the CDR3 is TGTGCCACCAGTGACTCCCTAGCGGGACTCCAGTACTTC. This translates into CATSDSLAGLQYF.

Here the CDR3 reads CAGQAASSYEQYF. CDR3 DNA sequence: TGTGCCGGGCAAGCGGCGAGCTCCTACGAGCAGTACTTC. This chain links TRBV12-3 or TRBV12-4 with TRBJ2-7, with a tentative D call TRBD2 (5 bases). Trimming took off 11 bases at V and 0 bases at J, with 14 bases between the two ends. CDR3 length equals 13 residues.